This T cell receptor (beta chain) was recovered during a study of regulatory T cells in long-lasting Graves disease. This clonotype was counted at least ten times. No antigen is known for it. Time point indicated: newly diagnosed GD, antithyroid drugs for less than 3 months. Extracted RNA from PBMCs served as the source of the TCR library. It was American Thyroid Association guidelines that determined Graves' disease diagnosis. Points from the study as a whole: The persistent group shared 3,000 or so public clonotypes, more than the 966 shared by new patients.

Libraries of TCR beta came from iRepertoire HTBI primers plus Arm-PCR of CDR3 regions. Under the authors' procedure: Throughout the samples, researchers identified roughly 60 TRBV and around 15 TRBJ segments. A single record per CDR3 protein comes from TCRdb applying MiXCR to the multiplex PCR reads. For this entry, the V and J calls and clone size follow TCRdb and not the study's own pipeline. The data show around 500,000 distinct CDR3 sequences, roughly 16% seen once. The same data also contributed to another study, on T cells in Graves' hyperthyroidism and ophthalmopathy. Turning to that study: Uncontrolled infection, other autoimmune disease, pregnancy or lactation excluded patients.

Sample: peripheral blood mononuclear cells (PBMCs), taken at new diagnosis, from a patient treated with antithyroid drugs. This sequence originates from a woman aged 35 to 60 with Graves disease.

The CDR3 sequence is CASSRLAGGREQYF. The DNA of the CDR3 is TGTGCCAGCAGTAGACTAGCGGGGGGGCGTGAGCAGTACTTC. This sequence joins TRBV12-3 or TRBV12-4 and TRBJ2-7; 14 bases agree with TRBD2. V lost 5 bases, J lost 7 bases, and 4 bases stayed unmatched. The CDR3 is 14 residues long.